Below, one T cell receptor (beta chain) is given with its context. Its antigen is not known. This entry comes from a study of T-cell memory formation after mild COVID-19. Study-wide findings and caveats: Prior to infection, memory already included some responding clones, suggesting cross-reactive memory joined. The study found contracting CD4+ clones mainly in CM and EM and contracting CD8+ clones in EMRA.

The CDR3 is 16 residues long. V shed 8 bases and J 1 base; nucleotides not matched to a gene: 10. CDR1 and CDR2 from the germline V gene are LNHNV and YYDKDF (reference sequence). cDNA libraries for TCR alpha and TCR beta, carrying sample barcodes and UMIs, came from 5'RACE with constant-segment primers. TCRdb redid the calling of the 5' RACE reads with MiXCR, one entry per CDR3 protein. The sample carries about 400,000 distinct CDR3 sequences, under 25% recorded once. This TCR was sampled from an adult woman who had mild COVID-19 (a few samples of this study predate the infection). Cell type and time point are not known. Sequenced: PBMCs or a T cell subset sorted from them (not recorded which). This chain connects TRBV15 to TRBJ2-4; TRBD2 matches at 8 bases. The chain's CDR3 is CATAGGPLGAKNIQYF. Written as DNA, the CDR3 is TGTGCCACCGCGGGGGGCCCATTGGGGGCCAAAAACATTCAGTACTTC.